This record looks at one T cell receptor (beta chain) sequence and its context. PCR involved 60 Vbeta and 13 Jbeta primers. Profiled with immunoSEQ multiplex PCR; TCRdb holds only in-frame clones, not every one. The sample lists some 190,000 clones, approximately 80% occurring once. These data come from a study of cytomegalovirus exposure and HLA in healthy donors. Study in general: A data release that came early held approximately 85 million unique TCRs from HLA-typed donors.

This CDR3 region has 19 residues. V lost 6 bases, J lost 0 bases, and 20 bases stayed unmatched. CDR1 and CDR2 from the germline V gene are SQVTM and ANQGSEA. This rearrangement joins TRBV29-1 to TRBJ2-1; 7 nucleotides match TRBD1. The sample taken for sequencing was PBMCs. The receptor comes from a male donor in good health and CMV-seronegative. This CDR3 is CSVLRRTGGLPPSYNEQFF. The CDR3 DNA is TGCAGCGTACTAAGACGGACAGGAGGACTCCCACCCTCCTACAATGAGCAGTTCTTC.